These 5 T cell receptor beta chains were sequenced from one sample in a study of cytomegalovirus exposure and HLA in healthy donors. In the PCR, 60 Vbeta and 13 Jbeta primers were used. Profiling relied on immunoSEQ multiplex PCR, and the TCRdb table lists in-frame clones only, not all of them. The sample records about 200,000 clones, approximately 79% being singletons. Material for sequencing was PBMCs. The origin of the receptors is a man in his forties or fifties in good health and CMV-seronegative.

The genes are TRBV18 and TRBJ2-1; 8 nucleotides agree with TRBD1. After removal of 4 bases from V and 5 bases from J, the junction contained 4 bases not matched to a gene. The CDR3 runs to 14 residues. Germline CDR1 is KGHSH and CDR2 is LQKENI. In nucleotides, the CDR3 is TGTGCCAGCTCACAGGACAGGGTCAACAATGAGCAGTTCTTC. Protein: CASSQDRVNNEQFF.

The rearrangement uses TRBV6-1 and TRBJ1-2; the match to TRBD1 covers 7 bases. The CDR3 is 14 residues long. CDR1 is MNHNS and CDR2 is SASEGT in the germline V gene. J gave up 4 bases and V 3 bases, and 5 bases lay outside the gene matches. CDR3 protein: CASSDRQGIYGYTF. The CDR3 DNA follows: TGTGCCAGCAGTGACCGACAGGGCATCTATGGCTACACCTTC.

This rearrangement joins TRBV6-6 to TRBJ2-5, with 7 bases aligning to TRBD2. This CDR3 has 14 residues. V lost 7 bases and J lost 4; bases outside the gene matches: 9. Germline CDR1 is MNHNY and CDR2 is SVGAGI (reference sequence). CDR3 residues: CASNSPGGGETQYF. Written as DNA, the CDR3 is TGTGCCAGCAATTCGCCTGGGGGGGGAGAGACCCAGTACTTC.

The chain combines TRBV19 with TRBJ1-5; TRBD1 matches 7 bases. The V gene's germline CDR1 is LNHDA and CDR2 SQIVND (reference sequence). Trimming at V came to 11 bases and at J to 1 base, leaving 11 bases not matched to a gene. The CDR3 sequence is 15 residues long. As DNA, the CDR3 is TGTGCCTCCACTGAGGGACAGCGCAGCAATCAGCCCCAGCATTTT. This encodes CASTEGQRSNQPQHF.

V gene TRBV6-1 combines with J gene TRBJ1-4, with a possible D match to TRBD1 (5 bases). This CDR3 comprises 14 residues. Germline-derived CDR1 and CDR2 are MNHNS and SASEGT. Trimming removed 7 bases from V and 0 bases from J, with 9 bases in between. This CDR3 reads CASKRTTTNEKLFF. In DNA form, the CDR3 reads TGTGCCAGCAAAAGGACAACAACTAATGAAAAACTGTTTTTT.